The 23 T cell receptor beta chains listed next were all sequenced from one sample in a study of T cells after yellow fever vaccination (dated by TCRdb to about 2019). Receptor libraries were prepared by 5' RACE. The sequencer listed for this sample is Illumina NovaSeq 6000. TCRdb handled the public reads itself, with Q25 trimming in fastp and clone calling in MiXCR, and kept productive beta chains. Rows with one shared CDR3 protein collapse into an entry with the most common genes and DNA. In all, the sample holds 250,000 to 400,000 distinct CDR3 sequences, and about 4.5% of those were seen once. Of the sample, just under 20% falls within the top ten clones. According to the study, the label for this sample's treatment or condition signals: live attenuated yellow fever vaccine strain. The source was PBMCs, collected 15 days after the yellow fever booster vaccination. The receptors were gathered from a man aged 18-30 years who received the YFV17D yellow fever vaccine.

V gene TRBV7-2 combines with J gene TRBJ1-3, with 7 bases matching TRBD1. CDR3 length: 15 amino acids. The germline V gene encodes CDR1 SGHTA and CDR2 FQGNSA. V dropped 1 base and J dropped 3; count of bases not matched to a gene: 3. In nucleotides, the CDR3 is TGTGCCAGCAGCTTAGTCGGGACAGTTGGAAACACCATATATTTT. Protein: CASSLVGTVGNTIYF.

The chain has TRBV7-3 and TRBJ2-3; TRBD2 agrees at 9 bases. Per the germline V gene, CDR1 is SGHTA and CDR2 is FQGTGA. The trim removed 5 bases at V and 0 bases at J, leaving 3 bases unmatched. CDR3 length: 15 residues. The CDR3 DNA is TGTGCCAGCAGCCGACTAGCGGATAGCACAGATACGCAGTATTTT. It specifies CASSRLADSTDTQYF. Full variable domain (missing parts from reference TRBV7-3 and TRBJ2-3): GAGVSQTPSNKVTEKGKYVELRCDPISGHTALYWYRQSLGQGPEFLIYFQGTGAADDSGLPNDRFFAVRPEGSVSTLKIQRTERGDSAVYLCASSRLADSTDTQYFGPGTRLTVL.

This chain links TRBV5-1 with TRBJ2-5; possibly TRBD2 for D (5 bases). The germline V gene has CDR1 SGHRS and CDR2 YFSETQ. The CDR3 extends over 15 amino acids. The germline V and J ends were trimmed by 3 bases and 2 bases, with 14 bases remaining between them. The CDR3 nucleotides are TGCGCCAGCAGCTACCTTAACGGGAATCAAGAGACCCAGTACTTC. This gives the protein CASSYLNGNQETQYF.

This clonotype has at least ten counts. The chain carries TRBV20-1 and TRBJ1-5, with D possibly matching TRBD1 (6 bases). Per germline, CDR1 DFQATT and CDR2 SNEGSKA (reference sequence). V gave up 6 bases and J gave up 6 bases, with 15 bases separating them. The CDR3 sequence is 13 residues long. The CDR3 is CSAKNRDTQPQHF. The DNA of the CDR3 is TGCAGTGCAAAGAACAGGGACACTCAGCCCCAGCATTTT.

The chain recombines TRBV30 with TRBJ1-1; TRBD1 is a possible D gene (5 bases). V lost 5 bases and J lost 1, with 11 bases in between. The length of the CDR3 is 13 residues. The germline gives CDR1 GTSNPN, CDR2 SVGIG (reference sequence). Written as DNA, the CDR3 is TGTGCCTGGGAAGAGGGACGGAACACTGAAGCTTTCTTT. Its translation is CAWEEGRNTEAFF.

The table lists this clonotype with many counts. The rearrangement joins TRBV28 to TRBJ2-5; 10 positions agree with TRBD1. This CDR3 has 14 amino acids. V trimming: 7 bases; J trimming: 5 bases; junction bases outside the gene matches: 7. Germline CDR1 MDHEN, CDR2 SYDVKM. The CDR3 DNA sequence: TGTGCCAGCACATGGACAGGGGGACCTGAGACCCAGTACTTC. Residues: CASTWTGGPETQYF.

The chain combines TRBV5-1 with TRBJ2-3, with D perhaps TRBD2 (6 bases). The CDR3 is 18 amino acids. Between the trimmed V and J ends, which lost 2 bases and 3 bases, there was a span of 22 bases. The V gene's germline CDR1 is SGHRS and CDR2 YFSETQ. The DNA of the CDR3 is TGCGCCAGCAGCTTCCCACTGGGGCTAGCGAGATTTACAGATACGCAGTATTTT. Protein product: CASSFPLGLARFTDTQYF.

This clonotype was recorded a few times. The chain carries TRBV12-3 or TRBV12-4 and TRBJ1-1; perhaps TRBD1 as D (5 bases). The CDR3 consists of 13 residues. V lost 3 bases to trimming and J lost 8 bases, with 13 bases between them. CDR3 residues: CASSLGGYKEAFF. CDR3 nucleotides: TGTGCCAGCAGTTTGGGGGGGTACAAGGAAGCTTTCTTT.

Only a few counts were recorded for this clonotype. The gene calls are TRBV9 and TRBJ2-3, with unresolved D. There are 16 residues in the CDR3. The V end lost 3 bases, the J end lost 0 bases, and 14 bases lay between the germline ends. The germline V gene encodes CDR1 SGDLS and CDR2 YYNGEE. This CDR3 reads CASSAITHTSTDTQYF. The CDR3 DNA reads as TGTGCCAGCAGCGCCATTACGCACACTAGCACAGATACGCAGTATTTT.

The chain links TRBV24-1 to TRBJ2-3, with D perhaps TRBD2 (6 bases). The CDR3 covers 16 residues. Trimming pared 7 bases from V and 3 bases from J, leaving 19 bases between. The germline gives CDR1 KGHDR, CDR2 SFDVKD. Here the CDR3 DNA reads TGTGCCACCAGCCCTGCCGGGACTCTAGGTACAGATACGCAGTATTTT. This sequence encodes CATSPAGTLGTDTQYF.

V is TRBV20-1 and J is TRBJ1-5, with D perhaps TRBD1 (6 bases). Trimming shortened V by 0 bases and J by 12 bases, and 18 bases separated the two germline ends. CDR3 length: 14 residues. The germline CDR1 and CDR2 sequences are DFQATT and SNEGSKA (reference sequence). The CDR3 DNA is TGCAGTGCTAGAGATAGGAGGGGGGTCCGGGGCCAGCATTTT. This codes for CSARDRRGVRGQHF.

This clonotype was counted at least ten times. The rearrangement joins TRBV11-2 to TRBJ2-3; D is possibly TRBD2 (6 bases). The V and J ends lost 5 bases and 0 bases respectively, with 12 bases between them. Germline V gene lookup returns CDR1 SGHAT and CDR2 FQNNGV. CDR3 length: 15 amino acids. The CDR3 loop is CASSTSGSSTDTQYF. The CDR3 DNA reads as TGTGCCAGCAGCACGTCCGGGAGCAGCACAGATACGCAGTATTTT.

This clonotype came up a few times. The chain couples TRBV6-5 to TRBJ1-2, with D perhaps matching TRBD1 (6 bases). There are 16 residues in the CDR3. The germline gives CDR1 MNHEY, CDR2 SVGAGI. Trimming shortened V by 6 bases and J by 5 bases, and 22 bases separated the two germline ends. This chain's CDR3 is CASRTAGTHQVYGYTF. The CDR3 bases are TGTGCCAGCAGGACCGCAGGGACACATCAAGTTTATGGCTACACCTTC.

This clonotype was picked up many times. The chain recombines TRBV11-2 with TRBJ1-2; D might be TRBD1 (5 bases). The CDR3 sequence is 16 residues long. Trimming took off 2 bases at V and 0 bases at J, with 13 bases between the two ends. Looked up from germline, CDR1 is SGHAT and CDR2 is FQNNGV. In DNA, the CDR3 is TGTGCCAGCAGCTTAATTCAATGGGGCGCTAACTATGGCTACACCTTC. Translated, it gives CASSLIQWGANYGYTF.

This clonotype was recorded at least ten times. The V gene is TRBV20-1, the J gene TRBJ2-5; the match to TRBD2 covers 8 bases. The V segment lost 2 bases and the J segment 5 bases; nucleotides outside the gene matches: 10. Germline V gene lookup returns CDR1 DFQATT and CDR2 SNEGSKA (reference sequence). This CDR3 is built from 15 residues. The CDR3 DNA is TGCAGTGCTAGAACTCTCGCGGGGGGTCACGAGACCCAGTACTTC. It yields the protein CSARTLAGGHETQYF.

This clonotype was observed a few times. V usage is TRBV12-3 or TRBV12-4 and J usage is TRBJ2-2, with 7 bases identical to TRBD2. V shed 7 bases, J shed 6 bases, and the junction held 14 bases outside the gene matches. The length of the CDR3 is 16 residues. This CDR3 is CASTHGLVSFPGELFF. Here the CDR3 DNA reads TGTGCCAGCACCCACGGACTAGTTTCCTTCCCCGGGGAGCTGTTTTTT.

The chain combines TRBV6-2 or TRBV6-3 with TRBJ1-6; tentative D call: TRBD1 (5 bases). Germline CDR1 reads MNHEY; CDR2 reads SVGEGT. The CDR3 totals 14 residues. V gave up 8 bases and J gave up 11 bases, with 19 bases separating them. The CDR3 loop is CASHRQGGLPPLHF. The CDR3 DNA is TGTGCCAGCCACCGGCAGGGAGGGTTGCCACCCCTCCACTTT.

This clonotype was picked up many times. The rearrangement links TRBV5-1 to TRBJ1-2, with D possibly TRBD1 on 6 matching bases. CDR1 is SGHRS and CDR2 is YFSETQ in the germline V gene. This CDR3 is 13 amino acids long. Trimming removed 4 bases at V and 1 base at J, with 8 bases between. The CDR3: CASSEQGNYGYTF. In nucleotides, the CDR3 is TGCGCCAGCAGCGAACAGGGTAACTATGGCTACACCTTC. Combining the CDR3 with reference TRBV5-1 and TRBJ1-2 gives the whole variable domain KAGVTQTPRYLIKTRGQQVTLSCSPISGHRSVSWYQQTPGQGLQFLFEYFSETQRNKGNFPGRFSGRQFSNSRSEMNVSTLELGDSALYLCASSEQGNYGYTFGSGTRLTVV.

At least ten counts were recorded for this clonotype. The chain joins TRBV4-1 to TRBJ2-2; no reliable D call. Looked up from germline, CDR1 is MGHRA and CDR2 is YSYEKL. The CDR3 consists of 15 residues. V lost 1 base and J 6 bases, leaving 12 bases between the germline ends. In DNA, the CDR3 is TGCGCCAGCAGCCAAGGGTTCAGGATGCCCGGGGAGCTGTTTTTT. It encodes CASSQGFRMPGELFF.

This rearrangement joins TRBV19 to TRBJ1-2; D remains ambiguous. There are 16 residues in the CDR3. Trimming stripped 4 bases from V and 4 bases from J, with 19 bases between. The germline V gene encodes CDR1 LNHDA and CDR2 SQIVND (reference sequence). The DNA of the CDR3 is TGTGCCAGTAGTACCACATCCGGCGTTCGGGGCTATGGCTACACCTTC. This codes for CASSTTSGVRGYGYTF.

This chain joins TRBV7-8 and TRBJ2-5; no clear D gene. With 4 bases removed from V and 11 bases from J, the gap between germline ends came to 14 bases. Germline CDR1 is SGHVS and CDR2 is FQNEAQ. CDR3 length: 12 residues. In DNA form, the CDR3 reads TGTGCCAGCAGCTACACAGTGAAGGGACAGTACTTC. Amino acids: CASSYTVKGQYF.

This clonotype showed up many times. This chain uses TRBV5-1 with TRBJ1-1; possibly TRBD1 for D (6 bases). CDR3 length: 14 residues. Germline CDR1 SGHRS, CDR2 YFSETQ. With 5 bases removed from V and 2 bases from J, the gap between germline ends came to 13 bases. The CDR3 nucleotides read TGCGCCAGCAGGCAGGGGTCTTCAAACACTGAAGCTTTCTTT. Residues: CASRQGSSNTEAFF.

At least ten counts were recorded for this clonotype. The J gene is TRBJ1-1, the V gene TRBV5-1, with D perhaps matching TRBD1 (6 bases). V was shortened by 4 bases and J by 1 base, with 8 bases between the two germline ends. The CDR3 has 13 residues. Germline loops: CDR1 SGHRS, CDR2 YFSETQ. The CDR3 spells CASSEQGNTEAFF. The DNA of the CDR3 is TGCGCCAGCAGCGAACAGGGGAACACTGAAGCTTTCTTT.